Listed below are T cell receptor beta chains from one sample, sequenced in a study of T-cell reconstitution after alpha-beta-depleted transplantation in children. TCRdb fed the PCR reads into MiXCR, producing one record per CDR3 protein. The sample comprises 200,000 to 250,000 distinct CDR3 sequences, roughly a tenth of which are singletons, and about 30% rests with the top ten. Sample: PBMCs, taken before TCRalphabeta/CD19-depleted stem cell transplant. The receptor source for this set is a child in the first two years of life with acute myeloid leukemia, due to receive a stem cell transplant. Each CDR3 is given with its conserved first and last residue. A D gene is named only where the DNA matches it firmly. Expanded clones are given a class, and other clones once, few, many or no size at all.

CDR3: CASSTQTGTHSPLHF
DNA: TGTGCCAGCAGCACCCAGACAGGGACCCATTCACCCCTCCACTTT
V: TRBV11-2
D: TRBD1
length: 15
J: TRBJ1-6
size: many

CDR3: CASSAESQGCTIYF
DNA: TGTGCCAGCAGCGCCGAATCACAGGGGTGCACCATATATTTT
V: TRBV7-2
D: TRBD1
length: 14
J: TRBJ1-3
size: -

CDR3: CASKTYWDRDTGELFF
DNA: TGTGCCAGCAAAACATATTGGGACAGGGATACCGGGGAGCTGTTTTTT
V: TRBV12-3/TRBV12-4
D: TRBD1
length: 16
J: TRBJ2-2
size: many

CDR3: CASSLNRGQPQHF
DNA: TGTGCCAGCAGTTTGAATAGGGGTCAGCCCCAGCATTTT
V: TRBV28
D: -
length: 13
J: TRBJ1-5
size: many

CDR3: CASSFAHGRTSGYNEQFF
DNA: TGTGCCAGCAGTTTCGCTCACGGCCGGACTAGCGGGTATAATGAGCAGTTCTTC
V: TRBV27
D: TRBD2
length: 18
J: TRBJ2-1
size: many

CDR3: CASSFREGPNEQYF
DNA: TGTGCCAGCAGCTTCCGGGAGGGTCCCAACGAGCAGTACTTC
V: TRBV7-9
D: TRBD2
length: 14
J: TRBJ2-7
size: -

CDR3: CSASLWPQGDQPQHF
DNA: TGCAGTGCTTCCCTTTGGCCCCAGGGAGATCAGCCCCAGCATTTT
V: TRBV20-1
D: -
length: 15
J: TRBJ1-5
size: many

CDR3: CASSFGGGSDGYTF
DNA: TGTGCCAGCAGTTTCGGGGGGGGATCTGATGGCTACACCTTC
V: TRBV28
D: -
length: 14
J: TRBJ1-2
size: many

CDR3: CASSPRTGWETQYF
DNA: TGCGCCAGCAGCCCCCGGACAGGGTGGGAGACCCAGTACTTC
V: TRBV5-1
D: TRBD1
length: 14
J: TRBJ2-5
size: many

CDR3: CASSMRLLAGSSYEQYF
DNA: TGTGCCAGTAGTATGCGTCTACTAGCGGGGAGCTCCTACGAGCAGTACTTC
V: TRBV19
D: TRBD2
length: 17
J: TRBJ2-7
size: -

CDR3: CSAKAYQGEQYF
DNA: TGCAGCGCCAAGGCATATCAAGGCGAGCAGTACTTC
V: TRBV29-1
D: -
length: 12
J: TRBJ2-7
size: many

CDR3: CASSSLPLGGELFF
DNA: TGTGCCAGCAGCTCCCTCCCCTTGGGCGGGGAGCTGTTTTTT
V: TRBV7-3
D: -
length: 14
J: TRBJ2-2
size: many

CDR3: CASSLGKGSGEQYF
DNA: TGCGCCAGCAGCTTGGGCAAGGGGTCCGGCGAGCAGTACTTC
V: TRBV5-1
D: -
length: 14
J: TRBJ2-7
size: many

CDR3: CASSPEGGNQPQHF
DNA: TGTGCCAGCAGCCCAGAAGGGGGCAATCAGCCCCAGCATTTT
V: TRBV7-9
D: -
length: 14
J: TRBJ1-5
size: -

CDR3: CASSLDRYQPQHF
DNA: TGTGCCAGCAGCCTCGACAGGTATCAGCCCCAGCATTTT
V: TRBV12-3/TRBV12-4
D: -
length: 13
J: TRBJ1-5
size: many

CDR3: CASSLAPSGQDTQYF
DNA: TGCGCCAGCAGCTTGGCGCCTAGCGGTCAGGATACGCAGTATTTT
V: TRBV5-1
D: TRBD2
length: 15
J: TRBJ2-3
size: many

CDR3: CASSPTGVRNEQFF
DNA: TGTGCCAGCTCACCGACAGGGGTGAGGAATGAGCAGTTCTTC
V: TRBV18
D: TRBD1
length: 14
J: TRBJ2-1
size: many

CDR3: CASSILAERTYEQYF
DNA: TGTGCCAGCAGCATCCTAGCGGAGCGGACCTACGAGCAGTACTTC
V: TRBV7-2
D: TRBD2
length: 15
J: TRBJ2-7
size: many

CDR3: CASSRDPGPHYEQYF
DNA: TGTGCCAGCAGCCGGGACCCGGGGCCACATTACGAGCAGTACTTC
V: TRBV4-2
D: -
length: 15
J: TRBJ2-7
size: many

CDR3: CASSFLAGQAGEAFF
DNA: TGTGCCAGCAGCTTCTTGGCCGGACAGGCGGGTGAAGCTTTCTTT
V: TRBV11-2
D: TRBD1
length: 15
J: TRBJ1-1
size: few

CDR3: CASSLFTLIRGPSGANVLTF
DNA: TGTGCCAGCAGTTTATTCACCTTAATCAGGGGGCCCTCTGGGGCCAACGTCCTGACTTTC
V: TRBV28
D: TRBD1
length: 20
J: TRBJ2-6
size: many

CDR3: CASSQHPGLAGSDTQYF
DNA: TGTGCCAGCAGCCAACACCCGGGACTAGCGGGATCAGATACGCAGTATTTT
V: TRBV4-2
D: TRBD2
length: 17
J: TRBJ2-3
size: many

CDR3: CASSLWAAESYNEQFF
DNA: TGTGCCAGCAGCTTATGGGCAGCGGAATCCTACAATGAGCAGTTCTTC
V: TRBV7-2
D: -
length: 16
J: TRBJ2-1
size: many

CDR3: CASSPPGLAGVASNEQFF
DNA: TGTGCCAGCAGTCCACCGGGACTAGCGGGAGTGGCTTCCAATGAGCAGTTCTTC
V: TRBV12-3/TRBV12-4
D: TRBD2
length: 18
J: TRBJ2-1
size: many

CDR3: CSVASGINTGELFF
DNA: TGCAGCGTTGCTAGCGGGATCAACACCGGGGAGCTGTTTTTT
V: TRBV29-1
D: TRBD2
length: 14
J: TRBJ2-2
size: many

CDR3: CPSSWSGRNEQFF
DNA: TGTCCCAGCAGCTGGAGCGGGAGGAACGAGCAGTTCTTC
V: TRBV7-8
D: TRBD2
length: 13
J: TRBJ2-1
size: -

CDR3: CASGRTSGRPSYNEQFF
DNA: TGTGCCAGCGGTCGGACTAGCGGGAGGCCGTCCTACAATGAGCAGTTCTTC
V: TRBV6-2/TRBV6-3
D: TRBD2
length: 17
J: TRBJ2-1
size: few

CDR3: CASSYSWTGLNNEQFF
DNA: TGTGCCAGCAGTTACAGCTGGACAGGGTTAAACAATGAGCAGTTCTTC
V: TRBV6-5
D: TRBD1
length: 16
J: TRBJ2-1
size: many

CDR3: CASSPTGFGYTF
DNA: TGTGCCAGCAGTCCTACAGGTTTCGGCTACACCTTC
V: TRBV12-3/TRBV12-4
D: -
length: 12
J: TRBJ1-2
size: many

CDR3: CATSREDGSYNEQFF
DNA: TGTGCCACCAGCAGAGAGGACGGGAGCTACAATGAGCAGTTCTTC
V: TRBV15
D: -
length: 15
J: TRBJ2-1
size: -

CDR3: CASSLYGVQPQHF
DNA: TGTGCCAGCAGTTTATACGGGGTACAGCCCCAGCATTTT
V: TRBV27
D: -
length: 13
J: TRBJ1-5
size: many

CDR3: CASSSQLYGYTF
DNA: TGTGCCAGCAGCTCACAACTCTATGGCTACACCTTC
V: TRBV5-5
D: -
length: 12
J: TRBJ1-2
size: few

CDR3: CASSIEGQETQYF
DNA: TGCGCCAGCAGCATCGAGGGCCAAGAGACCCAGTACTTC
V: TRBV5-1
D: -
length: 13
J: TRBJ2-5
size: -

CDR3: CSAEEQNEAFF
DNA: TGCAGTGCCGAGGAACAGAATGAAGCTTTCTTT
V: TRBV20-1
D: -
length: 11
J: TRBJ1-1
size: many

CDR3: CASRSSSAVTYGYTF
DNA: TGTGCCAGCAGGTCCTCCTCGGCGGTTACCTATGGCTACACCTTC
V: TRBV7-9
D: -
length: 15
J: TRBJ1-2
size: few

CDR3: CASSQGQDTQYF
DNA: TGCGCCAGCAGCCAGGGACAGGATACGCAGTATTTT
V: TRBV5-1
D: TRBD1
length: 12
J: TRBJ2-3
size: many

CDR3: CASSDRTVETQYF
DNA: TGTGCCAGCTCCGATCGTACGGTGGAGACCCAGTACTTC
V: TRBV18
D: -
length: 13
J: TRBJ2-5
size: many

CDR3: CASSLQPPGVDNEQFF
DNA: TGCGCCAGCAGCTTACAGCCCCCCGGAGTCGACAATGAGCAGTTCTTC
V: TRBV5-1
D: -
length: 16
J: TRBJ2-1
size: many

CDR3: CASSRQGTKDTQYF
DNA: TGTGCCAGCAGCAGACAGGGGACGAAAGATACGCAGTATTTT
V: TRBV28
D: TRBD1
length: 14
J: TRBJ2-3
size: many

CDR3: CASSLGVGQPQHF
DNA: TGTGCCAGCAGTTTAGGGGTTGGTCAGCCCCAGCATTTT
V: TRBV12-3/TRBV12-4
D: -
length: 13
J: TRBJ1-5
size: many

CDR3: CASSSGTGNTEAFF
DNA: TGCGCCAGCAGTTCCGGGACAGGAAACACTGAAGCTTTCTTT
V: TRBV5-1
D: TRBD1
length: 14
J: TRBJ1-1
size: many

CDR3: CASYRASGIYNEQFF
DNA: TGTGCCAGCTATAGGGCTAGCGGGATCTACAATGAGCAGTTCTTC
V: TRBV12-3/TRBV12-4
D: TRBD2
length: 15
J: TRBJ2-1
size: many

CDR3: CASSLSRLGSYEQYF
DNA: TGTGCCAGCAGCTTGAGTCGACTAGGGTCCTACGAGCAGTACTTC
V: TRBV7-9
D: -
length: 15
J: TRBJ2-7
size: many

CDR3: CSANGGGEETQYF
DNA: TGCAGTGCTAATGGGGGCGGGGAAGAGACCCAGTACTTC
V: TRBV20-1
D: -
length: 13
J: TRBJ2-5
size: many